Below, one TCR beta chain is given with its context. The antigen is unknown. J was trimmed by 5 bases and V by 0 bases; bases with no gene match: 4. CDR1 SGHRS and CDR2 YFSETQ come from the germline V gene. The CDR3 has 14 residues. This specimen belongs to a study of beta chain features in type 1 diabetes. Study-wide results and caveats: In comparison with healthy donors, patients had naive, central memory and Treg TCRB repertoires that appeared more similar. There was a possibility that cDNA sequencing over-represented cells with high TCR expression.

The investigators reverse transcribed all of the isolated RNA, so they sequenced expressed TCRB transcripts. TCRdb's copy holds only in-frame clones and misses some; the assay was immunoSEQ multiplex PCR. This table holds some 22,000 clones, roughly three quarters found once. Every participating donor gave one draw, a heparinised blood sample averaging about 110 mL. This receptor was obtained from a woman in her forties in good health. What was sequenced was Tregs from blood. V and J are TRBV5-1 and TRBJ1-1; 7 bases are a match to TRBD1. The CDR3 loop is CASSLEQGKTEAFF. The CDR3 DNA sequence: TGCGCCAGCAGCTTGGAACAGGGGAAGACTGAAGCTTTCTTT.